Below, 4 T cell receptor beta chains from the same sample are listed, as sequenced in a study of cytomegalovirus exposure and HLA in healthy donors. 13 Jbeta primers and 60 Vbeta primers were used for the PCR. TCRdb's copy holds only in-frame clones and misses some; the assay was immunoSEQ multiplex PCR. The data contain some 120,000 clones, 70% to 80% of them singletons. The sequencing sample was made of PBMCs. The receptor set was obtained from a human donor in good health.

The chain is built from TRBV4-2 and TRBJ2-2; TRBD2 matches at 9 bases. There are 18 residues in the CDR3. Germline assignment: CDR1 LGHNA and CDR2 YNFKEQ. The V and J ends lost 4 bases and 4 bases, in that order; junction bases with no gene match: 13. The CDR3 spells CASSRPRGRGGGTGELFF. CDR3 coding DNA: TGTGCCAGCAGCCGACCACGGGGGCGGGGGGGCGGCACCGGGGAGCTGTTTTTT.

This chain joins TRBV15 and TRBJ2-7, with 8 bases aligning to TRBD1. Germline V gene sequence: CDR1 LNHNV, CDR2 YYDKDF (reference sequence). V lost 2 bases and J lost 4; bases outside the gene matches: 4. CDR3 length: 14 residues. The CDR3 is CATSRPGGGYEQYF. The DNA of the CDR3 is TGTGCCACCAGCAGACCAGGGGGCGGGTACGAGCAGTACTTC.

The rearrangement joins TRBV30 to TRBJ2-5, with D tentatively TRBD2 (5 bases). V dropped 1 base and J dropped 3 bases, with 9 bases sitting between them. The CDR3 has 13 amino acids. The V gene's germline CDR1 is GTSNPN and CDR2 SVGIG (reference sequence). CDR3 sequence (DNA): TGTGCCTGGAGTGGCGGGTACAAAGAGACCCAGTACTTC. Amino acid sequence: CAWSGGYKETQYF.

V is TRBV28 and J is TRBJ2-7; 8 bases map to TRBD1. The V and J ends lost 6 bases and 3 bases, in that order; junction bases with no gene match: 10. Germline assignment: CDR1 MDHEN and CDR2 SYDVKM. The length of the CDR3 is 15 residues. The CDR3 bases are TGTGCCAGCAGCACCCCAGACAGGGGTTTCTACGAGCAGTACTTC. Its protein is CASSTPDRGFYEQYF.